The 32 T cell receptor beta chains listed next were all sequenced from one sample in a study of blood T cell repertoires in COVID-19 (dated by TCRdb to about 2020). Library prep was done by the immunoSEQ multiplex PCR assay. This immuneACCESS table, as held by TCRdb, lists in-frame sequences with V and J called but not all clones. Of the missing ones, under half trace to an unresolved V gene in checked studies; the others have no known cause. This sample gives approximately 390,000 clones in total; about 86% of them show up just once. The leading ten clones occupy around 10% of the sample. Sequenced: PBMCs or T cells enriched from blood (not recorded which). These TCRs come from a woman aged 45-65 years who had recovered from COVID-19.

This clone was counted a single time. The chain employs TRBV2 and TRBJ1-4; D not certain. CDR3 length: 18 amino acids. With 7 bases removed from V and 3 bases from J, the gap between germline ends came to 24 bases. Germline lookup yields CDR1 SNHLY and CDR2 FYNNEI. DNA of the CDR3: TGTGCCAGCAAGTTTTCGGTCGAGGGTGGCGCGTCTAATGAAAAACTGTTTTTT. This gives the protein CASKFSVEGGASNEKLFF.

The chain joins TRBV7-2 to TRBJ2-7; TRBD1 matches at 8 bases. Germline values: CDR1 SGHTA, CDR2 FQGNSA. Unmatched junction bases numbered 4, after V lost 1 base and J lost 2 bases. The CDR3 covers 15 residues. CDR3 loop: CASSLGTGFPYEQYF. The CDR3 DNA follows: TGTGCCAGCAGCTTAGGGACAGGGTTCCCCTACGAGCAGTACTTC.

This clone was recorded once. This sequence joins TRBV4-1 and TRBJ2-1; tentatively, D is TRBD2 (5 bases). Germline V gene data show CDR1 as MGHRA and CDR2 as YSYEKL. Trimming cost V 5 bases and J 1 base, with 12 bases left between them. The CDR3 is 15 amino acids. The CDR3 is CASSSGGLSYNEQFF. In DNA, the CDR3 is TGCGCCAGCAGCTCCGGAGGCCTATCCTACAATGAGCAGTTCTTC.

This clone turned up a few times. The chain employs TRBV4-3 and TRBJ1-1; D unresolved. CDR3 length: 13 amino acids. Trimming left V 4 bases short and J 3 bases short, with 9 bases between. Germline CDR1 and CDR2: LGHNA and YSLEER. The CDR3 here is CASSPGEDTEAFF. Here the CDR3 DNA reads TGCGCCAGCAGCCCCGGCGAGGACACTGAAGCTTTCTTT.

This clone has only one observation. Other DNA sequences in this specimen translate into the identical CDR3. V is TRBV7-2 and J is TRBJ1-5; D is uncertain. V was trimmed by 3 bases and J by 4 bases, leaving 13 bases between them. The CDR3 loop spans 15 amino acids. From germline, CDR1 is SGHTA and CDR2 FQGNSA. The CDR3 nucleotides are TGTGCCAGCAGCTTGGGGAGGGCCGGTAATCAGCCCCAGCATTTT. Translating it yields CASSLGRAGNQPQHF.

This chain joins TRBV28 and TRBJ1-1; a possible D gene is TRBD1 (5 bases). Trimming took off 6 bases at V and 4 bases at J, with 21 bases between the two ends. CDR3 size: 16 residues. CDR1 is MDHEN, CDR2 SYDVKM, per germline. The CDR3 region is CASRPTTHGGTTEAFF. The DNA of the CDR3 is TGTGCCAGCAGGCCAACCACCCACGGGGGGACCACTGAAGCTTTCTTT. The full variable domain, with the rest looked up from reference TRBV28 and TRBJ1-1, is DVKVTQSSRYLVKRTGEKVFLECVQDMDHENMFWYRQDPGLGLRLIYFSYDVKMKEKGDIPEGYSVSREKKERFSLILESASTNQTSMYLCASRPTTHGGTTEAFFGQGTRLTVV.

The V gene is TRBV27, the J gene TRBJ2-4; tentatively, D is TRBD1 (6 bases). This CDR3 has 13 residues. Between the trimmed V and J ends, which lost 4 bases and 9 bases, there was a span of 13 bases. Germline loops: CDR1 MNHEY, CDR2 SMNVEV (reference sequence). The CDR3: CASSSQGWGIQYF. The CDR3 nucleotides read TGTGCCAGCAGTTCACAGGGATGGGGCATTCAGTACTTC.

V gene TRBV28 combines with J gene TRBJ2-7; D remains unclear. The CDR3 runs 14 residues. V lost 3 bases to trimming and J lost 3 bases, with 12 bases between them. Germline V lookup: CDR1 MDHEN, CDR2 SYDVKM. Here the CDR3 DNA reads TGTGCCAGCAGTTTGGTCCAGCGAGTCTACGAGCAGTACTTC. It encodes CASSLVQRVYEQYF.

This clone was seen more than once but under ten times. This sequence joins TRBV25-1 and TRBJ1-4; D is unresolved. Deletions cut 3 bases from V and 5 bases from J, with 16 bases between. The CDR3 runs 16 residues. CDR1 and CDR2 (germline): MGHDK, SYGVNS. CDR3 loop: CASSDSGWAMNEKLFF. CDR3 nucleotide sequence: TGTGCCAGCAGTGATTCTGGATGGGCCATGAATGAAAAACTGTTTTTT.

Only a few counts were recorded for this clone. Here the CDR3 reads CASSPGTGGTYEQYF. Written as DNA, the CDR3 is TGTGCCAGCAGCCCCGGGACAGGGGGTACCTACGAGCAGTACTTC. J is TRBJ2-7 and V is TRBV7-6; 11 positions match TRBD1. In germline, CDR1 is SGHVS, CDR2 FNYEAQ. With V trimmed by 5 bases and J by 2 bases, 5 bases remained unmatched. The CDR3 runs 15 residues. Filled out from reference TRBV7-6 and TRBJ2-7, the complete variable domain reads GAGVSQSPRYKVTKRGQDVALRCDPISGHVSLYWYRQALGQGPEFLTYFNYEAQQDKSGLPNDRFSAERPEGSISTLTIQRTEQRDSAMYRCASSPGTGGTYEQYFGPGTRLTVT.

The chain uses TRBV3-1 (or the pseudogene TRBV3-2) and TRBJ1-1; no definite D call. CDR1 and CDR2 (germline): LGHDT, YNNKEL (reference sequence). V shed 3 bases and J shed 0 bases, with 14 bases lying between them. The CDR3 spans 16 residues. The CDR3 DNA reads TGTGCCAGCAGCCAGTTAAGGCAGGAAGTGAACACTGAAGCTTTCTTT. Translated, it gives CASSQLRQEVNTEAFF.

The V gene is TRBV6-5, the J gene TRBJ1-1; 7 bases fit TRBD1. After removal of 7 bases from V and 6 bases from J, the junction contained 11 bases not matched to a gene. Per the germline V gene, CDR1 is MNHEY and CDR2 is SVGAGI. CDR3 length: 14 amino acids. This chain's CDR3 is CASTPQGFGAEAFF. The CDR3 DNA sequence: TGTGCCAGCACTCCACAGGGGTTTGGCGCTGAAGCTTTCTTT.

The chain couples TRBV10-3 to TRBJ2-6, with no clear D. Trimming removed 3 bases from V and 4 bases from J, with 10 bases in between. CDR1 and CDR2 from the germline V gene are ENHRY and SYGVKD. The CDR3 loop spans 15 amino acids. For the CDR3, the DNA is TGTGCCATCAGTGACTCGGTGCCCGGGGCCAACGTCCTGACTTTC. Translation gives CAISDSVPGANVLTF.

The CDR3 loop is CASSLDRQSEAFF. CDR3 DNA sequence: TGTGCCAGCAGCTTAGATCGACAGAGTGAAGCTTTCTTT. The V and J genes are TRBV11-2 and TRBJ1-1; possible D gene TRBD1, 5 bases. CDR1 and CDR2 (germline): SGHAT, FQNNGV. The length of the CDR3 is 13 residues. The V gene lost 0 bases and the J gene lost 7 bases, with 9 bases spanning the gap.

V and J are TRBV5-4 and TRBJ1-1, with 7 bases that match TRBD1. Germline trimming cut 4 bases from V and 6 bases from J; bases unmatched to any gene: 6. In germline, CDR1 is SGHNT, CDR2 YYREEE (reference sequence). This CDR3 comprises 13 residues. DNA for the CDR3: TGTGCCAGCAGCACGACAGGGTGGTCTGAAGCTTTCTTT. Amino acid sequence: CASSTTGWSEAFF.

This chain joins TRBV9 and TRBJ1-6, with D unclear. V was clipped by 3 bases and J by 10 bases, with 14 bases between them. The CDR3 has 14 amino acids. Looked up from germline, CDR1 is SGDLS and CDR2 is YYNGEE. The CDR3 DNA follows: TGTGCCAGCAGCGCAAGTTCCGCTGGCTCACCCCTCCACTTT. Translation gives CASSASSAGSPLHF.

The chain joins TRBV27 to TRBJ2-7; 7 positions agree with TRBD2. V trimming: 6 bases; J trimming: 2 bases; junction bases outside the gene matches: 7. Germline loops: CDR1 MNHEY, CDR2 SMNVEV (reference sequence). The CDR3 extends over 14 amino acids. The CDR3 DNA reads as TGTGCCAGCAGGGACGGACTAGTTCCCTACGAGCAGTACTTC. This sequence encodes CASRDGLVPYEQYF.

V is TRBV27 and J is TRBJ1-4; 7 bases fit TRBD1. Germline loops: CDR1 MNHEY, CDR2 SMNVEV (reference sequence). This CDR3 is built from 15 residues. The ends lost 6 bases at V and 6 bases at J; junction bases unmatched: 10. CDR3 coding DNA: TGTGCCAGCAGCCCAAAGGGGGCCTTTGATGAAAAACTGTTTTTT. This gives the protein CASSPKGAFDEKLFF. Based on the CDR3 plus reference TRBV27 and TRBJ1-4, the full variable domain is EAQVTQNPRYLITVTGKKLTVTCSQNMNHEYMSWYRQDPGLGLRQIYYSMNVEVTDKGDVPEGYKVSRKEKRNFPLILESPSPNQTSLYFCASSPKGAFDEKLFFGSGTQLSVL.

This chain uses TRBV28 with TRBJ2-2; 8 bases map to TRBD2. CDR1 is MDHEN and CDR2 is SYDVKM in the germline V gene. Unmatched junction bases numbered 6, after V lost 2 bases and J lost 4 bases. The CDR3 has 16 amino acids. CDR3 nucleotide sequence: TGTGCCAGCAGTTTAGCCGGGACTAGTATCACCGGGGAGCTGTTTTTT. It is translated as CASSLAGTSITGELFF.

V is TRBV18 and J is TRBJ1-1; D uncertain. Germline V gene data show CDR1 as KGHSH and CDR2 as LQKENI. The CDR3 is 11 amino acids. The ends were cut back, 4 bases at V and 11 bases at J, with 11 bases in the middle. For the CDR3, the DNA is TGTGCCAGCTCACAGTCTGAGAGGGCTTTCTTT. It codes for CASSQSERAFF.

This chain connects TRBV28 to TRBJ2-7, with 9 bases fitting TRBD1. This CDR3 region has 14 residues. The germline V gene has CDR1 MDHEN and CDR2 SYDVKM. V lost 6 bases, J lost 4 bases, and 7 bases stayed unmatched. The CDR3 bases are TGTGCCAGCAGGCCCGGGACAGGGATTTACGAGCAGTACTTC. Encoded protein: CASRPGTGIYEQYF.

J is TRBJ1-1 and V is TRBV9, with a tentative D call TRBD1 (5 bases). Between the trimmed V and J ends, which lost 0 bases and 3 bases, there was a span of 12 bases. CDR1 and CDR2 (germline): SGDLS, YYNGEE. The CDR3 is 15 residues long. Written as DNA, the CDR3 is TGTGCCAGCAGCGTAGCGGGCGGGGGGTACACTGAAGCTTTCTTT. Translating it yields CASSVAGGGYTEAFF.

This chain uses TRBV2 with TRBJ1-5; D is unresolved. The CDR3 sequence is 19 residues long. Germline CDR1 and CDR2: SNHLY and FYNNEI. Trimming pared 4 bases from V and 0 bases from J, leaving 22 bases between. CDR3 protein: CASSGFSGFPDYSNQPQHF. In nucleotides, the CDR3 is TGTGCCAGCAGTGGGTTTTCGGGGTTCCCGGACTATAGCAATCAGCCCCAGCATTTT.

The chain couples TRBV30 to TRBJ1-2; 8 bases fit TRBD1. J was trimmed by 6 bases and V by 1 base; bases with no gene match: 4. The germline V gene encodes CDR1 GTSNPN and CDR2 SVGIG (reference sequence). The CDR3 loop spans 13 amino acids. CDR3 DNA: TGTGCCTGGAGTGAAGACAGGGGCGATGGCTACACCTTC. This sequence encodes CAWSEDRGDGYTF.

A word on this clone: At the DNA level, this CDR3 is encoded by other sequences in the same sample as well. J is TRBJ1-3 and V is TRBV9; D remains unclear. CDR3 size: 15 residues. The V end lost 0 bases, the J end lost 0 bases, and 7 bases lay between the germline ends. Germline V gene sequence: CDR1 SGDLS, CDR2 YYNGEE. The chain's CDR3 is CASSVDGNSGNTIYF. The CDR3 nucleotides read TGTGCCAGCAGCGTAGACGGTAACTCTGGAAACACCATATATTTT.

In its sample, this clone was seen a few times. The V and J genes are TRBV29-1 and TRBJ1-1, with 8 bases fitting TRBD1. This CDR3 has 12 residues. V lost 6 bases and J lost 8; bases outside the gene matches: 8. Looked up from germline, CDR1 is SQVTM and CDR2 is ANQGSEA. The CDR3 is CSVARQGTEAFF. The CDR3 DNA follows: TGCAGCGTCGCGCGACAGGGGACCGAAGCTTTCTTT.

The chain's CDR3 is CASSYSLYGYTF. CDR3 coding DNA: TGTGCCAGTAGTTACAGCCTCTATGGCTACACCTTC. This chain uses TRBV19 with TRBJ1-2; no clear D. The CDR3 extends over 12 amino acids. Trimming cost V 5 bases and J 4 bases, with 8 bases left between them. Germline loops: CDR1 LNHDA, CDR2 SQIVND (reference sequence). Full variable domain (missing parts from reference TRBV19 and TRBJ1-2): DGGITQSPKYLFRKEGQNVTLSCEQNLNHDAMYWYRQDPGQGLRLIYYSQIVNDFQKGDIAEGYSVSREKKESFPLTVTSAQKNPTAFYLCASSYSLYGYTFGSGTRLTVV.

The chain joins TRBV9 to TRBJ2-1; D remains ambiguous. V lost 1 base and J 0 bases, leaving 8 bases between the germline ends. Germline assignment: CDR1 SGDLS and CDR2 YYNGEE. The CDR3 covers 15 residues. The CDR3 protein is CASSVQWASYNEQFF. The CDR3 nucleotides are TGTGCCAGCAGCGTACAGTGGGCCTCCTACAATGAGCAGTTCTTC.

This chain connects TRBV7-2 to TRBJ1-5; no reliable D call. This CDR3 comprises 15 residues. Germline CDR1 and CDR2: SGHTA and FQGNSA. V was pared by 5 bases and J by 6 bases, with 17 bases between. The CDR3 coding sequence is TGTGCCAGCAGCCCCACCCGGGGATTAGGTCAGCCCCAGCATTTT. Translated, it gives CASSPTRGLGQPQHF.

This chain connects TRBV12-3 or TRBV12-4 to TRBJ1-2; D gene unclear. With 3 bases removed from V and 8 bases from J, the gap between germline ends came to 13 bases. The CDR3 sequence is 13 residues long. CDR3 in amino acids: CASSLQREVGYTF. The CDR3 region has the DNA TGTGCCAGCAGTTTGCAACGGGAGGTCGGCTACACCTTC.

The chain carries TRBV28 and TRBJ2-7; TRBD2 aligns across 7 bases. CDR1 is MDHEN and CDR2 is SYDVKM in the germline V gene. Trimming took 5 bases from V and 9 from J; bases not matched to a gene: 22. This CDR3 comprises 17 residues. CDR3 sequence reads: CASSTPTSLAAVRGQYF. CDR3 DNA: TGTGCCAGCAGTACACCTACCTCCCTAGCGGCGGTCCGTGGGCAGTACTTC.

The chain joins TRBV5-1 to TRBJ1-1, with D tentatively TRBD1 (6 bases). V was clipped by 4 bases and J by 4 bases, with 14 bases between them. This CDR3 comprises 14 residues. Germline CDR1 and CDR2: SGHRS and YFSETQ. The CDR3 bases are TGCGCCAGCAGCCTAACAGGGAGAGGCACTGAAGCTTTCTTT. This gives the protein CASSLTGRGTEAFF.